This TCR beta chain was sequenced in a study of technical replicates of blood from four donors. Here immunoSEQ multiplex PCR was the method, and the copy in TCRdb shows in-frame clones only, minus some. The top ten hold 0.25% to 0.3% of the sample, which has about 85,000 clones, about 95% seen once. Per germline, CDR1 LNHDA and CDR2 SQIVND (reference sequence). Trimming took off 9 bases at V and 0 bases at J, with 9 bases between the two ends. CDR3 length: 13 residues. This clonotype was sampled from a human donor in good health. Sequencing input: T cells isolated from PBMCs. The chain links TRBV19 to TRBJ1-5; possible D gene TRBD1, 5 bases. The CDR3 is CASGGYSNQPQHF. The DNA of the CDR3 is TGTGCCAGCGGGGGGTATAGCAATCAGCCCCAGCATTTT.